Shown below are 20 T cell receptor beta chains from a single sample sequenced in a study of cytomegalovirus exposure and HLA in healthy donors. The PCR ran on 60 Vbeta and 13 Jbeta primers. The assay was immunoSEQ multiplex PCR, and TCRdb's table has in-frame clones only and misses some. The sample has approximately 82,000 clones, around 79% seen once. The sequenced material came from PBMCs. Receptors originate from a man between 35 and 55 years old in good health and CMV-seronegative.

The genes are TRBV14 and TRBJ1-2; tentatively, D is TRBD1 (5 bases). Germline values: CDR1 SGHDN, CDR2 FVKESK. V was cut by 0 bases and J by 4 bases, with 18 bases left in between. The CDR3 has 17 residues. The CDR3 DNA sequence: TGTGCCAGCAGCCAAGAAGAGACGGCAGGGTTTACCTATGGCTACACCTTC. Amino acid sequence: CASSQEETAGFTYGYTF.

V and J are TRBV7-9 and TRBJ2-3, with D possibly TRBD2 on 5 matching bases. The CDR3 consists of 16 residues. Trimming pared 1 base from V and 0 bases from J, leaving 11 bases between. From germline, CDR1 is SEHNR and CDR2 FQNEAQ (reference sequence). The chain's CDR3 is CASSLGPSLSTDTQYF. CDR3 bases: TGTGCCAGCAGCTTAGGGCCTAGCCTGAGCACAGATACGCAGTATTTT.

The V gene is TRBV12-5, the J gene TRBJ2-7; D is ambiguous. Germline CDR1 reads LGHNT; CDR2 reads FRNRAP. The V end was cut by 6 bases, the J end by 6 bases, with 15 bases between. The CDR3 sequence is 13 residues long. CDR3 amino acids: CASGTQQEFEQYF. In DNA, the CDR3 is TGTGCTAGTGGGACACAGCAGGAATTCGAGCAGTACTTC.

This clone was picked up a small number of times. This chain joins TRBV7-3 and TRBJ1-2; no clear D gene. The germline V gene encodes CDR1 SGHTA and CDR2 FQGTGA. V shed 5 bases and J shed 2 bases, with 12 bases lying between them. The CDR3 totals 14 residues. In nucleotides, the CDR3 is TGTGCCAGCAGCCCAAGTTCGGGGAACTATGGCTACACCTTC. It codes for CASSPSSGNYGYTF.

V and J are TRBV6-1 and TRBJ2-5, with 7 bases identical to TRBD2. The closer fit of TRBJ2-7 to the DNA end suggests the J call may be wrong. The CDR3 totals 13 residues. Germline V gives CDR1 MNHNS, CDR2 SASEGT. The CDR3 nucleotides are TGTGCCAGCGGGAGCGTGGGGAGGGACGAGCAGTACTTC. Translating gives CASGSVGRDEQYF.

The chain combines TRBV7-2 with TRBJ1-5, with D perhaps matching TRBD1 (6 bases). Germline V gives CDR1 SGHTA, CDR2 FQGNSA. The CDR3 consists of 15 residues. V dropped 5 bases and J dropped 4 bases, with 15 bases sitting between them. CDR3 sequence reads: CASSPEGTSNQPQHF. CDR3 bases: TGTGCCAGCAGCCCGGAAGGGACATCAAATCAGCCCCAGCATTTT.

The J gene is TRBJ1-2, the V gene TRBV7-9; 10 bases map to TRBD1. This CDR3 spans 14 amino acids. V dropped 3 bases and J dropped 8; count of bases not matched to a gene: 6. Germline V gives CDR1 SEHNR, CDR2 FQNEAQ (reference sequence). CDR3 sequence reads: CASSFDRGRRGYTF. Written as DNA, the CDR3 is TGTGCCAGCAGCTTTGACAGGGGGCGCCGAGGCTACACCTTC.

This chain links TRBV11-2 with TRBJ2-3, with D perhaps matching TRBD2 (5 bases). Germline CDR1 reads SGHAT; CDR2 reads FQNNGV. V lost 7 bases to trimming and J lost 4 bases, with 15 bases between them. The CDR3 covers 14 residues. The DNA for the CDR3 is TGTGCCAGCACCGCCGAGAGGGCATCAGATACGCAGTATTTT. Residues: CASTAERASDTQYF.

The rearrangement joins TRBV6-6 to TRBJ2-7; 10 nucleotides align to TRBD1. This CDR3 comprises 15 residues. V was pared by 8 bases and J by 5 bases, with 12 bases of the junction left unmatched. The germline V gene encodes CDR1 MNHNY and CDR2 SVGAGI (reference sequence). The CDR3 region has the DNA TGTGCCAGCGAAATCCGGGACAGGGGCGACCACGAGCAGTACTTC. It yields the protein CASEIRDRGDHEQYF.

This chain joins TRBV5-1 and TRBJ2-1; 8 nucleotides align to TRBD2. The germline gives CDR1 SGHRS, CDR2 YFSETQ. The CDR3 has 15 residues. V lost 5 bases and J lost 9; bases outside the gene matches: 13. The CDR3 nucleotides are TGCGCCAGCAGAAGATTGGAAGCGGGAGCGAGTGAGCAGTTCTTC. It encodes CASRRLEAGASEQFF.

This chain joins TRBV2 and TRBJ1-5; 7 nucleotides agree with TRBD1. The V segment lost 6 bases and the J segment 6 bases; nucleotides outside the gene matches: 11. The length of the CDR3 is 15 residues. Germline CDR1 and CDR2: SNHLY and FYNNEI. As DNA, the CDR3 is TGTGCCAGCAGCTGGGACAGCCAATCCTTTCAGCCCCAGCATTTT. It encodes CASSWDSQSFQPQHF.

CDR3 bases: TGCGCCAGCAGCGTGACCGGGATATCATCCTACGAGCAGTACTTC. Its translation: CASSVTGISSYEQYF. This chain connects TRBV5-1 to TRBJ2-7; D is perhaps TRBD2 (5 bases). This CDR3 comprises 15 residues. V was shortened by 4 bases and J by 1 base, with 15 bases between the two germline ends. Germline CDR1 reads SGHRS; CDR2 reads YFSETQ.

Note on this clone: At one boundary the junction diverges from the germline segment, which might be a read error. The DNA for the CDR3 is TGCAGTGCTAGAGAGGGCCGGACAGGGATATTC. Translation: CSAREGRTGIF. V gene TRBV20-1 combines with J gene TRBJ2-7; 8 positions agree with TRBD1. The CDR3 loop spans 11 amino acids. Germline values: CDR1 DFQATT, CDR2 SNEGSKA (reference sequence).

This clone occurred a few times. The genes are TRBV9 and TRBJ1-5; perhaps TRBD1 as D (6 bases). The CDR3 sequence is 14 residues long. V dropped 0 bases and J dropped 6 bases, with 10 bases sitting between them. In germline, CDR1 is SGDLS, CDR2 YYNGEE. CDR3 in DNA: TGTGCCAGCAGCGTAGGGGGGGGCCTTCAGCCCCAGCATTTT. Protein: CASSVGGGLQPQHF.

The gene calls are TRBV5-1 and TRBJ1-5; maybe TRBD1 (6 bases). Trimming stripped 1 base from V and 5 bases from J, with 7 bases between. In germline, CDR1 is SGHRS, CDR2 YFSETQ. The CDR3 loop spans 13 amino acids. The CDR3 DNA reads TGCGCCAGCAGCTTGAAGGGGGATCAGCCCCAGCATTTT. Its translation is CASSLKGDQPQHF. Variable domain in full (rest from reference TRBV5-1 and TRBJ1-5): KAGVTQTPRYLIKTRGQQVTLSCSPISGHRSVSWYQQTPGQGLQFLFEYFSETQRNKGNFPGRFSGRQFSNSRSEMNVSTLELGDSALYLCASSLKGDQPQHFGDGTRLSIL.

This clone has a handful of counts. CDR3 protein: CASSLETGQDGYTF. DNA for the CDR3: TGTGCCAGCTCATTAGAAACTGGACAGGACGGCTACACCTTC. The chain has TRBV18 and TRBJ1-2; the match to TRBD1 covers 7 bases. Unmatched junction bases numbered 11, after V lost 5 bases and J lost 8 bases. CDR1 is KGHSH and CDR2 is LQKENI in the germline V gene. The CDR3 is made up of 14 amino acids. The full variable domain, completed using reference TRBV18 and TRBJ1-2, is NAGVMQNPRHLVRRRGQEARLRCSPMKGHSHVYWYRQLPEEGLKFMVYLQKENIIDESGMPKERFSAEFPKEGPSILRIQQVVRGDSAAYFCASSLETGQDGYTFGSGTRLTVV.

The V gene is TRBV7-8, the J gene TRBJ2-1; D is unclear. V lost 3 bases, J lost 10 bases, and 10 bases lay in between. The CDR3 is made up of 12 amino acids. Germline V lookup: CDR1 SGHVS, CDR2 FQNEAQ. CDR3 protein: CASSFPNSEQFF. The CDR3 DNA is TGTGCCAGCAGCTTCCCCAATAGCGAGCAGTTCTTC.

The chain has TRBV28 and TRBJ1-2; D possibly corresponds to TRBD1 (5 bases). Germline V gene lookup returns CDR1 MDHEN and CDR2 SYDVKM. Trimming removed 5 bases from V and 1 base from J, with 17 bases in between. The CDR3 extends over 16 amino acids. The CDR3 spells CASSPQGGANNYGYTF. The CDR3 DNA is TGTGCCAGCAGTCCGCAAGGCGGGGCTAATAACTATGGCTACACCTTC.

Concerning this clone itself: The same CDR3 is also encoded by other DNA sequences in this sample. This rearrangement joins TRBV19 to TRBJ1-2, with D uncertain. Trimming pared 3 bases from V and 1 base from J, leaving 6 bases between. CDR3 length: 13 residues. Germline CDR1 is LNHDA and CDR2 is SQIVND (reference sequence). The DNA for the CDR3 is TGTGCCAGTAGTATGGGAGGTAACTATGGCTACACCTTC. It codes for CASSMGGNYGYTF.

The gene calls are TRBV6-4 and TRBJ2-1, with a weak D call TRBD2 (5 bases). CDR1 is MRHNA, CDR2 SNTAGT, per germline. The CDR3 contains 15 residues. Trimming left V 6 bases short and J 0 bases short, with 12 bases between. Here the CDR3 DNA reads TGTGCCAGCAGCGCGGACTCAAGCTCCTACAATGAGCAGTTCTTC. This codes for CASSADSSSYNEQFF.